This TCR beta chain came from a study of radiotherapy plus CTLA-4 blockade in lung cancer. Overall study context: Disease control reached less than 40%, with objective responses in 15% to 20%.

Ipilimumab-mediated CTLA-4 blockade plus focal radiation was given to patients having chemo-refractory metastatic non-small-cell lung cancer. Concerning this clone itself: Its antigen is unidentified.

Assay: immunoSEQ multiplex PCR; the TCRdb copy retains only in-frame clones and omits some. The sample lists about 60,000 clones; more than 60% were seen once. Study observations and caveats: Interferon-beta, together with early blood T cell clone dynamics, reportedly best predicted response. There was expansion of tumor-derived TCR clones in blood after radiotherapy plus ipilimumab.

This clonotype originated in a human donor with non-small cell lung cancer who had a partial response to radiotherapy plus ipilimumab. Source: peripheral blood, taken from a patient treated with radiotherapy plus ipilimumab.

The CDR3 DNA reads as TGCGCCAGCAGCCAAGATTTACTGCAAGAGACCCAGTACTTC. It specifies CASSQDLLQETQYF. This sequence joins TRBV4-1 and TRBJ2-5, with unresolved D. The CDR3 contains 14 residues. The germline V gene encodes CDR1 MGHRA and CDR2 YSYEKL. Trimming removed 0 bases at V and 2 bases at J, with 7 bases between.